Each of the 22 T cell receptor beta chains below was sequenced from the same sample in a study of human T cells and chemical hapten exposure. TCRdb reprocessed the RACE reads via MiXCR and lists one record per CDR3 protein. The table records some 27,000 distinct CDR3 sequences, around 10% of them present only once. Documented time point: patch test 2, 6 weeks after DPC sensitization. Treatment here: therapeutic diphenylcyclopropenone sensitization with weekly scalp DPC. Sequencing used whole blood, obtained in connection with sensitization to the hapten diphenylcyclopropenone (DPC). The receptors were gathered from a man younger than 40 with alopecia areata. Some clones in this sample may be carry-over from other donors' samples.

This clonotype has at least ten counts. This chain connects TRBV12-5 to TRBJ1-2; tentative D call: TRBD1 (5 bases). Trimming cost V 1 base and J 3 bases, with 18 bases left between them. Germline CDR1 and CDR2: LGHNT and FRNRAP. The length of the CDR3 is 17 residues. The CDR3 spells CASGLDKGHYKYYGYTF. CDR3 sequence (DNA): TGTGCTAGTGGTTTGGATAAAGGACACTATAAATACTATGGCTACACCTTC.

This clonotype was seen repeatedly, ten times or more. The chain joins TRBV20-1 to TRBJ2-3; 10 bases map to TRBD2. Trimming took 3 bases from V and 5 from J; bases not matched to a gene: 8. The CDR3 loop spans 15 amino acids. Germline V gene data show CDR1 as DFQATT and CDR2 as SNEGSKA (reference sequence). CDR3 protein: CSASRAGGPVDTQYF. CDR3 nucleotide sequence: TGCAGTGCTAGTAGAGCGGGAGGGCCAGTAGATACGCAGTATTTT.

This clonotype has at least ten counts. J is TRBJ2-7 and V is TRBV11-2; 8 bases are a match to TRBD1. Germline V lookup: CDR1 SGHAT, CDR2 FQNNGV. The CDR3 extends over 15 amino acids. V was clipped by 4 bases and J by 5 bases; unmatched bases: 10. For the CDR3, the DNA is TGTGCCAGCAGCTCACCCCGGGACAGGATACACGAGCAGTACTTC. It specifies CASSSPRDRIHEQYF.

This clonotype was seen a few times. The J gene is TRBJ2-6, the V gene TRBV15; unclear D gene. Germline V CDR1 and CDR2: LNHNV, YYDKDF (reference sequence). The ends were cut back, 0 bases at V and 2 bases at J, with 14 bases in the middle. This CDR3 is built from 18 residues. The CDR3 sequence is CATSRDQDMGTGANVLTF. The CDR3 nucleotides read TGTGCCACCAGCAGAGATCAAGACATGGGGACTGGGGCCAACGTCCTGACTTTC.

This chain connects TRBV6-2 or TRBV6-3 to TRBJ2-5; D may be TRBD2 (5 bases). CDR1 MNHEY and CDR2 SVGEGT come from the germline V gene. The CDR3 spans 12 residues. Trimming removed 8 bases from V and 1 base from J, with 8 bases in between. CDR3 in DNA: TGTGCCAGCCTCGGGATCCAAGAGACCCAGTACTTC. This codes for CASLGIQETQYF.

The chain uses TRBV6-2 or TRBV6-3 and TRBJ1-5, with D hard to call. Trimming left V 5 bases short and J 4 bases short, with 24 bases between. CDR1 is MNHEY and CDR2 is SVGEGT in the germline V gene. This CDR3 contains 18 residues. CDR3 in amino acids: CASSPPRIAVALNQPQHF. Here the CDR3 DNA reads TGTGCCAGCAGTCCCCCGAGAATTGCAGTAGCCCTTAATCAGCCCCAGCATTTT.

Ten or more counts support this clonotype. The chain uses TRBV6-6 and TRBJ2-1, with TRBD1 matching 9 bases. The CDR3 has 14 amino acids. After removal of 6 bases from V and 5 bases from J, the junction contained 5 bases not matched to a gene. CDR1 and CDR2 from the germline V gene are MNHNY and SVGAGI (reference sequence). CDR3 protein: CASSGQGTHNEQFF. Here the CDR3 DNA reads TGTGCCAGCAGCGGACAGGGGACCCACAATGAGCAGTTCTTC.

A few counts support this clonotype. The chain joins TRBV3-1 to TRBJ2-4; tentative D call: TRBD1 (5 bases). Trimming stripped 3 bases from V and 2 bases from J, with 11 bases between. From germline, CDR1 is LGHDT and CDR2 YNNKEL (reference sequence). This CDR3 is 15 amino acids long. The CDR3 DNA reads as TGTGCCAGCAGCCAGCCTCAGGGTCCCAAAAACATTCAGTACTTC. Translating it yields CASSQPQGPKNIQYF. The variable domain in full, with the rest retrieved from reference TRBV3-1 and TRBJ2-4, is DTAVSQTPKYLVTQMGNDKSIKCEQNLGHDTMYWYKQDSKKFLKIMFSYNNKELIINETVPNRFSPKSPDKAHLNLHINSLELGDSAVYFCASSQPQGPKNIQYFGAGTRLSVL.

The V and J genes are TRBV11-3 and TRBJ2-3; no reliable D call. Germline CDR1 is SGHNT and CDR2 is YENEEA. Trimming left V 2 bases short and J 1 base short, with 7 bases between. The CDR3 is 14 residues long. The CDR3 sequence: CASSLSTGTDTQYF. DNA for the CDR3: TGTGCCAGCAGCTTAAGTACAGGCACAGATACGCAGTATTTT.

This clonotype was detected many times. The V call is TRBV12-3 or TRBV12-4, the J call TRBJ2-7, with a tentative D call TRBD1 (5 bases). The CDR3 consists of 14 residues. V shed 4 bases and J shed 3 bases, with 13 bases lying between them. CDR3 sequence reads: CASSSTGGLYEQYF. The DNA of the CDR3 is TGTGCCAGCAGTTCCACAGGTGGGCTCTACGAGCAGTACTTC.

This chain links TRBV20-1 with TRBJ1-1; 11 bases are shared with TRBD1. Germline CDR1 DFQATT, CDR2 SNEGSKA (reference sequence). V shed 0 bases, J shed 5 bases, and the junction held 8 bases outside the gene matches. CDR3 size: 16 residues. The CDR3 DNA follows: TGCAGTGCTAGAGATGGACAGGGGGCCAAGGGGACTGAAGCTTTCTTT. Encoded protein: CSARDGQGAKGTEAFF.

The chain carries TRBV7-9 and TRBJ1-3; D uncertain. Germline CDR1 is SEHNR and CDR2 is FQNEAQ (reference sequence). Trimming shortened V by 2 bases and J by 8 bases, and 10 bases separated the two germline ends. The CDR3 loop spans 13 amino acids. DNA for the CDR3: TGTGCCAGCAGCTTAACGGCAACGGACACCATATATTTT. Its translation: CASSLTATDTIYF.

The chain couples TRBV2 to TRBJ2-1; D perhaps matches TRBD2 (6 bases). The V and J ends lost 6 bases and 8 bases respectively, with 8 bases between them. The germline V gene encodes CDR1 SNHLY and CDR2 FYNNEI. CDR3 length equals 11 residues. The CDR3 sequence is CASSGSHEQFF. The CDR3 nucleotides read TGTGCCAGCAGCGGGAGTCATGAGCAGTTCTTC.

This clonotype was recorded at least ten times. The V and J genes are TRBV28 and TRBJ2-5; D uncertain. The CDR3 totals 15 residues. The V and J ends lost 6 bases and 5 bases respectively, with 19 bases between them. Germline V gives CDR1 MDHEN, CDR2 SYDVKM. The CDR3 here is CASSVYQTGSETQYF. CDR3 bases: TGTGCCAGCAGCGTCTACCAAACGGGCAGCGAGACCCAGTACTTC.

This clonotype appeared many times. This rearrangement joins TRBV2 to TRBJ1-5; 8 bases are shared with TRBD1. CDR3 length equals 13 residues. Per the germline V gene, CDR1 is SNHLY and CDR2 is FYNNEI. After removal of 6 bases from V and 4 bases from J, the junction contained 2 bases not matched to a gene. The CDR3 DNA reads TGTGCCAGCAGGGACAGGGAGAATCAGCCCCAGCATTTT. Its protein product is CASRDRENQPQHF.

This clonotype showed up many times. This chain joins TRBV4-3 and TRBJ2-1; D may be TRBD2 (6 bases). The CDR3 extends over 19 amino acids. Germline V gives CDR1 LGHNA, CDR2 YSLEER. V lost 0 bases, J lost 10 bases, and 28 bases lay in between. CDR3 in amino acids: CASSQEESWGSRGGQEQFF. In nucleotides, the CDR3 is TGCGCCAGCAGCCAAGAGGAGAGCTGGGGGTCGCGGGGCGGTCAGGAGCAGTTCTTC.

Ten or more counts support this clonotype. This chain connects TRBV18 to TRBJ2-1, with TRBD1 matching over 7 bases. CDR3 length: 14 amino acids. V trimming: 3 bases; J trimming: 4 bases; junction bases outside the gene matches: 3. Looked up from germline, CDR1 is KGHSH and CDR2 is LQKENI. CDR3: CASSPDRDYNEQFF. The CDR3 nucleotides are TGTGCCAGCTCACCTGACAGGGATTACAATGAGCAGTTCTTC.

This clonotype appeared many times. The chain couples TRBV29-1 to TRBJ2-7; 8 bases fit TRBD1. CDR1 is SQVTM and CDR2 is ANQGSEA in the germline V gene. The CDR3 loop spans 13 amino acids. V was pared by 2 bases and J by 7 bases, with 7 bases of the junction left unmatched. CDR3 DNA sequence: TGCAGCGTTGAATCGGGACAGGTCTTGGAGCAGTACTTC. Its protein is CSVESGQVLEQYF.

This clonotype is termed medium-sized. The V and J genes are TRBV20-1 and TRBJ2-4; D ambiguous. V dropped 0 bases and J dropped 0 bases, with 9 bases sitting between them. Germline V lookup: CDR1 DFQATT, CDR2 SNEGSKA (reference sequence). The CDR3 is 15 residues long. The CDR3: CSARDLALAKNIQYF. CDR3 DNA sequence: TGCAGTGCTAGAGACTTAGCCCTAGCCAAAAACATTCAGTACTTC.

This clonotype was picked up many times. V is TRBV11-3 and J is TRBJ2-1; no clear D gene. V gave up 5 bases and J gave up 3 bases, with 17 bases separating them. Germline V gene data show CDR1 as SGHNT and CDR2 as YENEEA. This CDR3 has 16 residues. The chain's CDR3 is CASSPNSMPGYNEQFF. The CDR3 bases are TGTGCCAGCAGCCCCAACTCTATGCCTGGCTACAATGAGCAGTTCTTC.

V is TRBV29-1 and J is TRBJ1-5; possible D gene TRBD1, 6 bases. CDR1 and CDR2 (germline): SQVTM, ANQGSEA. The CDR3 loop spans 13 amino acids. The ends were cut back, 3 bases at V and 11 bases at J, with 17 bases in the middle. The CDR3 DNA follows: TGCAGCGTTGAGACGGGGGCTGGGCAGTCCCAGCATTTT. Amino acid sequence: CSVETGAGQSQHF.

This clonotype appeared many times. The chain carries TRBV25-1 and TRBJ2-5; D may be TRBD2 (6 bases). Germline assignment: CDR1 MGHDK and CDR2 SYGVNS. The CDR3 has 14 amino acids. V dropped 3 bases and J dropped 5 bases, with 13 bases sitting between them. The CDR3 DNA sequence: TGTGCCAGCAGTGAGCAGTCCGGAGGGGAGACCCAGTACTTC. Encoded protein: CASSEQSGGETQYF.